These 4 T cell receptor beta chains came from one sample sequenced in a study of long-term antiretroviral therapy in people with HIV. Sequencing relied on immunoSEQ assay v3.0, run at survey level. Sequenced by immunoSEQ multiplex PCR; TCRdb stores in-frame clones only, minus some. Of 20,000 to 30,000 clones listed, 79% were seen once; the top ten hold 10%. Sequencing used unsorted PBMCs, obtained 1.2 years after starting antiretroviral therapy. These receptors all stem from a woman in her 40s with HIV.

This rearrangement joins TRBV19 to TRBJ1-2; TRBD1 agrees at 11 bases. CDR1 is LNHDA, CDR2 SQIVND, per germline (reference sequence). The CDR3 length is 16 residues. V was pared by 8 bases and J by 4 bases, with 12 bases of the junction left unmatched. The CDR3 spells CASFSNADRGLYGYTF. Written as DNA, the CDR3 is TGTGCCAGTTTCTCGAACGCGGACAGGGGGCTCTATGGCTACACCTTC.

J is TRBJ2-5 and V is TRBV5-5; D possibly corresponds to TRBD1 (6 bases). The germline V and J ends were trimmed by 2 bases and 1 base, with 15 bases remaining between them. Germline-derived CDR1 and CDR2 are SGHKS and YYEKEE (reference sequence). The CDR3 sequence is 16 residues long. The CDR3 spells CASSLRQVTPQETQYF. The CDR3 nucleotides read TGTGCCAGCAGCTTAAGACAGGTGACACCCCAAGAGACCCAGTACTTC.

CDR3 bases: TGTGCCAGCAGCTTGGTAACAGGGGGATATGGCTACACCTTC. Translating it yields CASSLVTGGYGYTF. V is TRBV11-2 and J is TRBJ1-2; 8 bases match TRBD1. The CDR3 runs 14 residues. Germline V lookup: CDR1 SGHAT, CDR2 FQNNGV. V shed 3 bases, J shed 5 bases, and the junction held 5 bases outside the gene matches. Based on the CDR3 plus reference TRBV11-2 and TRBJ1-2, the full variable domain is EAGVAQSPRYKIIEKRQSVAFWCNPISGHATLYWYQQILGQGPKLLIQFQNNGVVDDSQLPKDRFSAERLKGVDSTLKIQPAKLEDSAVYLCASSLVTGGYGYTFGSGTRLTVV.

The rearrangement uses TRBV7-9 and TRBJ2-1; tentative D call: TRBD1 (6 bases). Germline CDR1 and CDR2: SEHNR and FQNEAQ (reference sequence). V was pared by 1 base and J by 12 bases, with 7 bases between. The CDR3 totals 11 residues. The CDR3 region has the DNA TGTGCCAGCAGCTTAGAGGGGGTGCAGTTCTTC. Translated, it gives CASSLEGVQFF. The full variable domain, its missing parts supplied by reference TRBV7-9 and TRBJ2-1, is DTGVSQNPRHKITKRGQNVTFRCDPISEHNRLYWYRQTLGQGPEFLTYFQNEAQLEKSRLLSDRFSAERPKGSFSTLEIQRTEQGDSAMYLCASSLEGVQFFGPGTRLTVL.